This T cell receptor (beta chain) was captured by sequencing in a study of T cells in Graves' hyperthyroidism and ophthalmopathy. A few counts support this clonotype. TCR beta CDR3 regions were amplified from RNA transcripts. In the first-round RT-PCR of the TCR CDR3, the HTBI primer set was used. TCRdb re-called the multiplex PCR reads with MiXCR, one entry per CDR3 protein. Counted here are roughly 630,000 distinct CDR3 sequences, about 15% occurring once; the ten biggest clones make up under 8%. The ends were cut back, 6 bases at V and 0 bases at J, with 16 bases in the middle. Germline assignment: CDR1 MRHNA and CDR2 SNTAGT. This CDR3 spans 16 amino acids.

The chain uses TRBV6-4 and TRBJ2-3; D may be TRBD1 (6 bases). The sequence derives from a woman aged 30 to 39 with Graves' hyperthyroidism. The material sequenced was blood. The CDR3 nucleotides read TGTGCCAGCAGCGAATCCCGGACAGATAGCACAGATACGCAGTATTTT. Protein sequence: CASSESRTDSTDTQYF.